Listed below are T cell receptor beta chains from one sample, sequenced in a study of T cells in Graves' hyperthyroidism and ophthalmopathy. Via MiXCR, TCRdb re-called the multiplex PCR reads, giving one row per CDR3 protein. The sample carries hundreds of thousands of distinct CDR3 sequences, approximately 40% recorded once. Source material: blood. These receptors originate from a man aged 18 to 29 with Graves' hyperthyroidism. Each CDR3 is given with its conserved first and last residue. Each record gives: D gene, J gene, V gene, clone size, CDR3 DNA, CDR3 protein. D genes are given only for firm matches. The size entry is marked missing in some rows and otherwise reads once, few, many or a size class.

NA TRBJ1-1 TRBV7-2 NA TGTGCCAGCAGCTTAGCGCTTCGAGGGGCTAGCACTGAAGCTTTCTTT CASSLALRGASTEAFF
TRBD1 TRBJ1-2 TRBV2 NA TGTGCCGTCGGGACAGGGAATGGCTACACCTTC CAVGTGNGYTF
NA TRBJ2-5 TRBV5-6 few TGTGCCAGCAGCTTGAACAGTCTCCGTAAAGAGACCCAGTACTTC CASSLNSLRKETQYF
NA TRBJ1-2 TRBV29-1 few TGCAGCGAGGGGGATGGCTACACCTTC CSEGDGYTF
NA TRBJ1-1 TRBV13 NA TGTGCCACCAGCTCTCCGGGACACCGGAACACTGAAGCTTTCTTT CATSSPGHRNTEAFF
TRBD1 TRBJ2-7 TRBV11-2 NA TGTGCCAGCAGCGTTGGACAGGGGGCCACATGGGAGCAGTACTTC CASSVGQGATWEQYF
NA TRBJ2-7 TRBV2 NA TGTGCCAGCAGCTTACGGACTCCATACCCCTACGAGCAGTACTTC CASSLRTPYPYEQYF
NA TRBJ1-5 TRBV10-3 NA TGTGCCATCAGCCTCAATCAGGGTTTGGGTCAGCCCCAGCATTTT CAISLNQGLGQPQHF
TRBD1 TRBJ1-1 TRBV7-6 many TGTGCCACGCGACAGGGATACGGCAACACTGAAGCTTTCTTT CATRQGYGNTEAFF
NA TRBJ1-1 TRBV20-1 many TGCAGTGCTAAGGGGGTGATGAACACTGAAGCTTTCTTT CSAKGVMNTEAFF
NA TRBJ1-5 TRBV7-2 many TGTGCCAGCAGCCTCAGGGGATTGAGCAATCAGCCCCAGCATTTT CASSLRGLSNQPQHF
NA TRBJ1-1 TRBV9 NA TGTGCCAGCAGAGATCCAGCGTACACTGAAGCTTTCTTT CASRDPAYTEAFF
TRBD2 TRBJ2-3 TRBV29-1 NA TGCAGCCCCGTAGCGGGTGTGACGGGAGATACGCAGTATTTT CSPVAGVTGDTQYF